Sequencing of this T cell receptor (beta chain) was carried out in a study of cytomegalovirus exposure and HLA in healthy donors. Across the whole study: The approximately 700 first-cohort repertoires shared a platform with the approximately 130 validation repertoires, as reported in a later analysis. Overall study findings and caveats: CMV antigen specificity was confirmed in vitro for three CMV-associated chains. Rare TCR sequences dominated, though some public TCRs recurred in many donors. The tendency of first-cohort TCR clusters to co-occur in the 120 validation repertoires was identified by a subsequent analysis.

A note on this clone: No antigen is known for it.

Using immunoSEQ multiplex PCR, the repertoire was profiled, and TCRdb retains in-frame clones only, with some absent. Of around 160,000 clones listed, around four fifths are singletons. The TCR comes from a man aged 30 to 45 in good health and CMV-seropositive. Sequenced input: PBMCs.

As DNA, the CDR3 is TGTGCCAGCAGTCCTACCCTTGGGGCTTGGAATGAGCAGTTCTTC. It encodes CASSPTLGAWNEQFF. The V call is TRBV27, the J call TRBJ2-1, with D perhaps matching TRBD1 (5 bases). CDR1 is MNHEY, CDR2 SMNVEV, per germline (reference sequence). Trimming left V 5 bases short and J 7 bases short, with 18 bases between. This CDR3 region has 15 residues.